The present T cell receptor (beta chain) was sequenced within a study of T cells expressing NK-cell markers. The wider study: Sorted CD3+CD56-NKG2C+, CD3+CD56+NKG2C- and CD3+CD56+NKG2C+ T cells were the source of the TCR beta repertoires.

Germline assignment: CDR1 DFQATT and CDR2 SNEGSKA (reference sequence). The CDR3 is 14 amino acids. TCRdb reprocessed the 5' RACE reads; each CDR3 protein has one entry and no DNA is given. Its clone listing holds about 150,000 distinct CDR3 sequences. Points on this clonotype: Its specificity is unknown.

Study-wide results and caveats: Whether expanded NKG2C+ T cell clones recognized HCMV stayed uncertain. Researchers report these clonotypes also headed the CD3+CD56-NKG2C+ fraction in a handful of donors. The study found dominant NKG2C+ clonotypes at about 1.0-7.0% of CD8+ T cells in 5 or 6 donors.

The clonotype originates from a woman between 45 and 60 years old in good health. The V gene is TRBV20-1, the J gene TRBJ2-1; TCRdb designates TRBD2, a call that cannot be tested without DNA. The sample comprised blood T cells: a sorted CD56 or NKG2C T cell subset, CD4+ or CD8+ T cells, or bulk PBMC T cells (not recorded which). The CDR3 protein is CSAATSGSIPEQFF.